Listed below are T cell receptor beta chains from one sample, sequenced in a study of blood T cell repertoires in COVID-19. Here immunoSEQ multiplex PCR was the method, and the copy in TCRdb shows in-frame clones only, minus some. Of roughly 200,000 clones listed, around 89% were seen once; the top ten hold 1.2%. Sequencing input: PBMCs or T cells enriched from blood (not recorded which). These receptors all come from a young man who had recovered from COVID-19. Each CDR3 is given with its conserved first and last residue. A D gene is named only where the DNA matches it firmly. A row's size may be missing; if present it is once, few, many or a size class.

v_gene: TRBV3-1/TRBV3-2; j_gene: TRBJ2-3; d_gene: NA; abundance: once; CDR3aa: CASSQEILDEQYF; CDR3nt: TGTGCCAGCAGCCAAGAAATCCTAGATGAGCAGTATTTT
v_gene: TRBV19; j_gene: TRBJ1-5; d_gene: NA; abundance: once; CDR3aa: CASGYSSNQPQHF; CDR3nt: TGTGCCAGCGGATACAGTAGCAATCAGCCCCAGCATTTT
v_gene: TRBV9; j_gene: TRBJ2-7; d_gene: TRBD2; abundance: NA; CDR3aa: CASSVAPAGGNEQYF; CDR3nt: TGTGCCAGCAGCGTAGCTCCGGCGGGAGGGAACGAGCAGTACTTC
v_gene: TRBV24-1; j_gene: TRBJ1-5; d_gene: NA; abundance: NA; CDR3aa: CATSGRTQNSNQPQHF; CDR3nt: TGTGCCACCTCAGGGAGGACGCAAAATAGCAATCAGCCCCAGCATTTT
v_gene: TRBV2; j_gene: TRBJ1-2; d_gene: TRBD1; abundance: NA; CDR3aa: CASSEGTGGSYGYTF; CDR3nt: TGTGCCAGCAGTGAAGGGACAGGGGGCTCCTATGGCTACACCTTC
v_gene: TRBV9; j_gene: TRBJ2-7; d_gene: TRBD1; abundance: few; CDR3aa: CASSVVPGGFYEQYF; CDR3nt: TGTGCCAGCAGCGTAGTGCCAGGGGGATTCTACGAGCAGTACTTC
v_gene: TRBV7-9; j_gene: TRBJ2-3; d_gene: TRBD1; abundance: once; CDR3aa: CASSSSGTGRGWRQYF; CDR3nt: TGTGCCAGCAGCTCAAGCGGGACAGGGAGGGGATGGAGGCAGTATTTT
v_gene: TRBV5-4; j_gene: TRBJ2-5; d_gene: NA; abundance: NA; CDR3aa: CASSLAGTQETQYF; CDR3nt: TGTGCCAGCAGCTTGGCGGGAACTCAAGAGACCCAGTACTTC
v_gene: TRBV3-1/TRBV3-2; j_gene: TRBJ2-1; d_gene: TRBD2; abundance: NA; CDR3aa: CASSQQGTSSEQFF; CDR3nt: TGTGCCAGCAGCCAACAAGGGACTAGCAGCGAGCAGTTCTTC
v_gene: TRBV19; j_gene: TRBJ2-7; d_gene: NA; abundance: NA; CDR3aa: CASRDSGNEQYF; CDR3nt: TGTGCCAGTAGAGACAGTGGGAACGAGCAGTACTTC
v_gene: TRBV6-2/TRBV6-3; j_gene: TRBJ1-2; d_gene: TRBD1; abundance: NA; CDR3aa: CASSYSPGQGDTF; CDR3nt: TGTGCCAGCAGTTACTCGCCTGGACAGGGTGATACCTTC
v_gene: TRBV4-2; j_gene: TRBJ2-1; d_gene: TRBD2; abundance: few; CDR3aa: CASSQVAGRAYNEQFF; CDR3nt: TGTGCCAGCAGCCAAGTAGCGGGGAGAGCCTACAATGAGCAGTTCTTC
v_gene: TRBV4-1; j_gene: TRBJ2-1; d_gene: NA; abundance: NA; CDR3aa: CASSSEDYNEQFF; CDR3nt: TGCGCCAGCAGCTCAGAAGACTACAATGAGCAGTTCTTC
v_gene: TRBV12-3/TRBV12-4; j_gene: TRBJ2-5; d_gene: NA; abundance: NA; CDR3aa: CASSFTEETQYF; CDR3nt: TGTGCCAGCAGTTTTACTGAAGAGACCCAGTACTTC
v_gene: TRBV6-5; j_gene: TRBJ1-5; d_gene: NA; abundance: NA; CDR3aa: CASSRGGQNQPQHF; CDR3nt: TGTGCCAGCAGTCGCGGCGGACAGAATCAGCCCCAGCATTTT
v_gene: TRBV19; j_gene: TRBJ2-7; d_gene: TRBD2; abundance: NA; CDR3aa: CASSYDGRAYEQYF; CDR3nt: TGTGCCAGTAGTTACGACGGGAGGGCATACGAGCAGTACTTC
v_gene: TRBV24-1; j_gene: TRBJ2-2; d_gene: TRBD2; abundance: NA; CDR3aa: CATSDPSGEKFTGELFF; CDR3nt: TGTGCCACCAGTGACCCAAGCGGGGAGAAGTTTACCGGGGAGCTGTTTTTT
v_gene: TRBV27; j_gene: TRBJ2-2; d_gene: TRBD2; abundance: NA; CDR3aa: CASSPGLDPNTGELFF; CDR3nt: TGTGCCAGCAGTCCGGGACTAGACCCGAACACCGGGGAGCTGTTTTTT
v_gene: TRBV2; j_gene: TRBJ1-4; d_gene: NA; abundance: NA; CDR3aa: CASSELGGGTEKLFF; CDR3nt: TGTGCCAGCAGTGAATTAGGGGGGGGTACTGAAAAACTGTTTTTT
v_gene: TRBV5-1; j_gene: TRBJ2-6; d_gene: TRBD1; abundance: NA; CDR3aa: CASSVLTGVILSGANVLTF; CDR3nt: TGCGCCAGCAGCGTGCTGACAGGGGTAATTCTCTCTGGGGCCAACGTCCTGACTTTC
v_gene: TRBV4-3; j_gene: TRBJ1-2; d_gene: NA; abundance: NA; CDR3aa: CASSQHPTGTNYGYTF; CDR3nt: TGCGCCAGCAGCCAGCACCCTACAGGGACTAACTATGGCTACACCTTC
v_gene: TRBV6-5; j_gene: TRBJ1-4; d_gene: TRBD1; abundance: NA; CDR3aa: CASSGQAGEKLFF; CDR3nt: TGTGCCAGCAGCGGACAGGCGGGCGAAAAACTGTTTTTT
v_gene: TRBV7-2; j_gene: TRBJ1-4; d_gene: NA; abundance: NA; CDR3aa: CASSAGTTAAKLFF; CDR3nt: TGTGCCAGCAGCGCCGGGACAACGGCCGCCAAACTGTTTTTT
v_gene: TRBV27; j_gene: TRBJ1-1; d_gene: NA; abundance: NA; CDR3aa: CASSLSADMNTEAFF; CDR3nt: TGTGCCAGCAGTTTATCGGCGGATATGAACACTGAAGCTTTCTTT
v_gene: TRBV5-1; j_gene: TRBJ2-5; d_gene: TRBD2; abundance: NA; CDR3aa: CASRPAGGQETQYF; CDR3nt: TGCGCCAGCAGACCTGCGGGGGGCCAAGAGACCCAGTACTTC
v_gene: TRBV28; j_gene: TRBJ2-3; d_gene: NA; abundance: NA; CDR3aa: CASSPTGAAGSPDTQYF; CDR3nt: TGTGCCAGCAGTCCAACCGGTGCTGCGGGATCACCAGATACGCAGTATTTT
v_gene: TRBV6-5; j_gene: TRBJ1-1; d_gene: NA; abundance: NA; CDR3aa: CASSYAVGRQNTEAFF; CDR3nt: TGTGCCAGCAGTTACGCTGTTGGTAGACAGAACACTGAAGCTTTCTTT
v_gene: TRBV5-4; j_gene: TRBJ2-5; d_gene: NA; abundance: NA; CDR3aa: CASSLSEGRQETQYF; CDR3nt: TGTGCCAGCAGCTTGTCGGAGGGACGCCAAGAGACCCAGTACTTC
v_gene: TRBV4-3; j_gene: TRBJ2-2; d_gene: NA; abundance: NA; CDR3aa: CASSQEVPWQGYTGELFF; CDR3nt: TGCGCCAGCAGCCAAGAGGTCCCTTGGCAGGGATACACCGGGGAGCTGTTTTTT
v_gene: TRBV5-4; j_gene: TRBJ2-7; d_gene: TRBD1; abundance: NA; CDR3aa: CASSDSGTGLYEQYF; CDR3nt: TGTGCCAGCAGTGACTCCGGGACAGGGCTTTACGAGCAGTACTTC
v_gene: TRBV18; j_gene: TRBJ2-1; d_gene: TRBD1; abundance: once; CDR3aa: CATSQGAELNEQFF; CDR3nt: TGTGCCACCTCACAGGGGGCCGAACTGAATGAGCAGTTCTTC
v_gene: TRBV6-5; j_gene: TRBJ2-1; d_gene: NA; abundance: NA; CDR3aa: CASTAGSEQFF; CDR3nt: TGTGCCAGCACCGCGGGGTCCGAGCAGTTCTTC
v_gene: TRBV4-3; j_gene: TRBJ2-1; d_gene: NA; abundance: NA; CDR3aa: CASSLEAGNYNEQFF; CDR3nt: TGCGCCAGCAGCCTTGAGGCGGGGAACTACAATGAGCAGTTCTTC
v_gene: TRBV6-2/TRBV6-3; j_gene: TRBJ2-3; d_gene: NA; abundance: NA; CDR3aa: CASSWITGGDTQYF; CDR3nt: TGTGCCAGCAGTTGGATTACAGGCGGAGATACGCAGTATTTT
v_gene: TRBV11-2; j_gene: TRBJ2-2; d_gene: NA; abundance: NA; CDR3aa: CASSRRGNTGELFF; CDR3nt: TGTGCCAGCAGCCGACGGGGGAATACCGGGGAGCTGTTTTTT
v_gene: TRBV7-8; j_gene: TRBJ2-5; d_gene: TRBD2; abundance: NA; CDR3aa: CASRNSGGRGETQYF; CDR3nt: TGTGCCAGCAGGAATAGCGGGGGGAGAGGCGAGACCCAGTACTTC
v_gene: TRBV12-3/TRBV12-4; j_gene: TRBJ2-5; d_gene: NA; abundance: NA; CDR3aa: CASSFNQETQYF; CDR3nt: TGTGCCAGCAGTTTCAACCAAGAGACCCAGTACTTC
v_gene: TRBV24-1; j_gene: TRBJ1-5; d_gene: TRBD1; abundance: once; CDR3aa: CATSDPGQGNQPQHF; CDR3nt: TGTGCCACCAGTGATCCCGGACAGGGCAACCAGCCCCAGCATTTT
v_gene: TRBV12-3/TRBV12-4; j_gene: TRBJ1-1; d_gene: TRBD1; abundance: once; CDR3aa: CASSKDRAEAFF; CDR3nt: TGTGCCAGCAGCAAGGACAGGGCTGAAGCTTTCTTT
v_gene: TRBV2; j_gene: TRBJ1-5; d_gene: NA; abundance: NA; CDR3aa: CASSVRGSSQPQHF; CDR3nt: TGTGCCAGCAGTGTCAGGGGATCGTCTCAGCCCCAGCATTTT
v_gene: TRBV5-4; j_gene: TRBJ2-1; d_gene: TRBD2; abundance: once; CDR3aa: CASRDGGAYNEQFF; CDR3nt: TGTGCCAGCAGGGACGGGGGGGCCTACAATGAGCAGTTCTTC
v_gene: TRBV12-3/TRBV12-4; j_gene: TRBJ2-2; d_gene: NA; abundance: NA; CDR3aa: CASSLKGIGELFF; CDR3nt: TGTGCCAGCAGTTTGAAGGGGATCGGGGAGCTGTTTTTT
v_gene: TRBV11-3; j_gene: TRBJ2-2; d_gene: NA; abundance: NA; CDR3aa: CASSLEGSGTGELFF; CDR3nt: TGTGCCAGCAGCTTAGAGGGGTCGGGAACCGGGGAGCTGTTTTTT
v_gene: TRBV18; j_gene: TRBJ1-2; d_gene: NA; abundance: NA; CDR3aa: CASSPGGAPYGYTF; CDR3nt: TGTGCCAGCTCACCGGGAGGGGCGCCCTATGGCTACACCTTC
v_gene: TRBV5-1; j_gene: TRBJ1-4; d_gene: TRBD1; abundance: NA; CDR3aa: CASSFRDSLNPLINEKLFF; CDR3nt: TGCGCCAGCAGCTTCCGGGACAGCCTGAACCCCTTAATTAATGAAAAACTGTTTTTT